Here is one T cell receptor (beta chain) with its context. The CDR3 extends over 13 amino acids. Trimming pared 5 bases from V and 2 bases from J, leaving 10 bases between. CDR1 is MNHEY and CDR2 is SMNVEV in the germline V gene (reference sequence). This specimen comes from a study of blood T cell repertoires in COVID-19. Study-wide background: Sites in the United States, Italy and Spain provided acute and convalescent COVID-19 samples. Sample material is recorded as cDNA or gDNA derived from T cells, B-cell-depleted T cells, or PBMCs.

Authors' analysis steps: Nucleated cell number was recorded as an estimate derived from reference gene primer amplification. Assay: immunoSEQ multiplex PCR; the TCRdb copy retains only in-frame clones and omits some. The DNA gave D and trimming, while V, J and clone size come from that table. The table lists hundreds of thousands of clones, around nine tenths of them singletons. The sequence was obtained from a young man with active or convalescent COVID-19. What was sequenced was peripheral blood. V usage is TRBV27 and J usage is TRBJ2-7; D call uncertain. Here the CDR3 reads CASSQRLAYEQYF. CDR3 DNA sequence: TGTGCCAGCAGTCAGAGACTCGCCTACGAGCAGTACTTC.